These T cell receptor beta chains were read from a single sample in a study of T cell responses to AZD1222 COVID-19 vaccine. Sequencing was performed with immunoSEQ multiplex PCR; in TCRdb, only in-frame clones are kept and a portion is missing. The profile shows 120,000 or so clones, around nine tenths of them singletons. The material was peripheral blood, obtained 28 days after the second dose of the MenACWY control vaccine. These receptors all stem from an adult who received the MenACWY meningococcal vaccine as a control. Both conserved end residues are part of each CDR3. Each record gives: clone size, D gene, V gene, J gene, CDR3 protein, CDR3 DNA. The D gene is left open where the match is weak. Where a row states a size, it is once, few, many or the class of an expanded clone; other rows omit it.

clone_size: .; d_call: .; v_call: TRBV28; j_call: TRBJ1-3; cdr3_aa: CASSSPGGKHGNTIYF; cdr3_nt: TGTGCCAGCAGTTCTCCCGGGGGGAAACACGGAAACACCATATATTTT
clone_size: .; d_call: .; v_call: TRBV11-1; j_call: TRBJ2-5; cdr3_aa: CASSLAGKQETQYF; cdr3_nt: TGTGCCAGCAGCTTAGCGGGGAAACAAGAGACCCAGTACTTC
clone_size: .; d_call: TRBD1; v_call: TRBV6-5; j_call: TRBJ1-1; cdr3_aa: CASRRGTALFEAFF; cdr3_nt: TGTGCCAGCAGACGCGGGACAGCCCTATTTGAAGCTTTCTTT
clone_size: .; d_call: .; v_call: TRBV15; j_call: TRBJ1-1; cdr3_aa: CATSREVNTEAFF; cdr3_nt: TGTGCCACCAGCAGAGAGGTTAACACTGAAGCTTTCTTT
clone_size: .; d_call: .; v_call: TRBV24-1; j_call: TRBJ1-4; cdr3_aa: CATSDPPPTGQINEKLFF; cdr3_nt: TGTGCCACCAGTGATCCACCACCCACAGGGCAGATTAATGAAAAACTGTTTTTT
clone_size: .; d_call: .; v_call: TRBV6-1; j_call: TRBJ1-3; cdr3_aa: CASSDLRYSGNTIYF; cdr3_nt: TGTGCCAGCAGTGACCTACGGTACTCTGGAAACACCATATATTTT
clone_size: once; d_call: .; v_call: TRBV5-1; j_call: TRBJ2-1; cdr3_aa: CASSPLAVSSYNEQFF; cdr3_nt: TGCGCCAGCAGCCCCTTAGCGGTAAGCTCCTACAATGAGCAGTTCTTC
clone_size: .; d_call: TRBD1; v_call: TRBV19; j_call: TRBJ2-3; cdr3_aa: CASSIGTGGMTDTQYF; cdr3_nt: TGTGCCAGTAGTATAGGGACAGGGGGTATGACAGATACGCAGTATTTT
clone_size: .; d_call: .; v_call: TRBV7-2; j_call: TRBJ1-3; cdr3_aa: CASSRGQSTGNTIYF; cdr3_nt: TGTGCCAGCAGCCGCGGACAATCAACTGGAAACACCATATATTTT
clone_size: .; d_call: TRBD2; v_call: TRBV7-2; j_call: TRBJ2-7; cdr3_aa: CASSSEGLAGSYEQYF; cdr3_nt: TGTGCCAGCAGCTCCGAGGGACTAGCGGGATCCTACGAGCAGTACTTC
clone_size: .; d_call: TRBD1; v_call: TRBV12-3/TRBV12-4; j_call: TRBJ1-2; cdr3_aa: CASSLGQGSGYTF; cdr3_nt: TGTGCCAGCAGTTTGGGACAGGGGAGCGGCTACACCTTC
clone_size: .; d_call: .; v_call: TRBV28; j_call: TRBJ1-1; cdr3_aa: CASSLKAVVLNTEAFF; cdr3_nt: TGTGCCAGCAGTTTAAAGGCAGTTGTCTTGAACACTGAAGCTTTCTTT
clone_size: .; d_call: .; v_call: TRBV3-1/TRBV3-2; j_call: TRBJ2-5; cdr3_aa: CASSQGGLTQYF; cdr3_nt: TGTGCCAGCAGCCAAGGAGGGTTGACCCAGTACTTC
clone_size: .; d_call: .; v_call: TRBV7-9; j_call: TRBJ2-3; cdr3_aa: CASSAHGRTASTDTQYF; cdr3_nt: TGTGCCAGCAGCGCCCACGGTCGGACAGCAAGCACAGATACGCAGTATTTT
clone_size: .; d_call: .; v_call: TRBV3-1/TRBV3-2; j_call: TRBJ2-1; cdr3_aa: CASSQGKGGTGEQFF; cdr3_nt: TGTGCCAGCAGCCAAGGGAAGGGTGGGACCGGGGAGCAGTTCTTC
clone_size: .; d_call: .; v_call: TRBV19; j_call: TRBJ2-3; cdr3_aa: CASSLSWGTDTQYF; cdr3_nt: TGTGCCAGTAGTCTTAGCTGGGGCACAGATACGCAGTATTTT
clone_size: .; d_call: .; v_call: TRBV7-9; j_call: TRBJ1-2; cdr3_aa: CASSQTWDILGYTF; cdr3_nt: TGTGCCAGCAGCCAAACCTGGGACATCCTTGGCTACACCTTC
clone_size: .; d_call: .; v_call: TRBV3-1/TRBV3-2; j_call: TRBJ2-1; cdr3_aa: CASTTGPENEQFF; cdr3_nt: TGTGCCAGCACGACGGGACCTGAAAATGAGCAGTTCTTC